Shown below are 26 T cell receptor beta chains from a single sample sequenced in a study of CD8+CD57+ T cells in acquired aplastic anemia. Genomic DNA, serving as template, underwent TCR beta VDJ and CDR3 profiling. Each CDR3 protein gets one entry after TCRdb re-called the reads with MiXCR. The sample includes 130,000 or so distinct CDR3 sequences, more than 35% of them seen just once. Material for sequencing was sorted CD4+, CD8+, or CD8+CD57+ T cells (not recorded which) from PBMCs. The source of these receptors is a human donor in good health, serving as a control.

The chain is built from TRBV29-1 and TRBJ2-2, with a tentative D call TRBD1 (6 bases). Deletions cut 4 bases from V and 4 bases from J, with 10 bases between. CDR3 length: 13 amino acids. Germline V lookup: CDR1 SQVTM, CDR2 ANQGSEA. The chain's CDR3 is CSVAVQGTGELFF. CDR3 DNA: TGCAGCGTTGCGGTACAGGGCACCGGGGAGCTGTTTTTT.

Comments on this clonotype: The junction and the germline gene differ at one end; a read error may be behind it. The chain employs TRBV10-3 and TRBJ2-7, with a weak D call TRBD1 (6 bases). The CDR3 extends over 16 amino acids. From germline, CDR1 is ENHRY and CDR2 SYGVKD. DNA of the CDR3: TGTGCCATCAGTGAGACTAGACAGGCGGCGCCCTATGAGCAGTACTTC. Protein product: CAISETRQAAPYEQYF.

This clonotype was found many times. This sequence joins TRBV24-1 and TRBJ2-1; D might be TRBD2 (6 bases). This CDR3 has 13 residues. Per the germline V gene, CDR1 is KGHDR and CDR2 is SFDVKD. Trimming took off 3 bases at V and 6 bases at J, with 8 bases between the two ends. The CDR3 is CATSDQTSNEQFF. In DNA, the CDR3 is TGTGCCACCAGTGATCAGACTAGCAATGAGCAGTTCTTC.

This clonotype was picked up many times. The genes are TRBV20-1 and TRBJ1-6, with a tentative D call TRBD1 (6 bases). The germline V gene has CDR1 DFQATT and CDR2 SNEGSKA (reference sequence). Deletions cut 6 bases from V and 2 bases from J, with 17 bases between. CDR3 size: 16 residues. The DNA for the CDR3 is TGCAGTGCCTTTCCAACGACAGGAGCCTATAATTCACCCCTCCACTTT. This gives the protein CSAFPTTGAYNSPLHF.

This clonotype was seen more than once but under ten times. A read error is possible here, since a much larger clone lies one base away. V and J are TRBV7-9 and TRBJ1-1; the D is unclear. CDR3 length: 14 residues. Trimming left V 4 bases short and J 7 bases short, with 16 bases between. Germline V lookup: CDR1 SEHNR, CDR2 FQNEAQ (reference sequence). CDR3 sequence reads: CASSSSNLGIEAFF. DNA of the CDR3: TGTGCCAGCAGCTCGTCTAATCTGGGCATTGAAGCTTTCTTT.

The chain combines TRBV19 with TRBJ2-2, with D unclear. The CDR3 is made up of 14 amino acids. Germline V gives CDR1 LNHDA, CDR2 SQIVND (reference sequence). Trimming took off 8 bases at V and 3 bases at J, with 13 bases between the two ends. The CDR3 sequence: CASRFDLYTGELFF. CDR3 nucleotide sequence: TGTGCCAGTCGGTTTGACTTATACACCGGGGAGCTGTTTTTT.

This clonotype was picked up many times. The V and J genes are TRBV27 and TRBJ2-5; D remains unclear. Germline-derived CDR1 and CDR2 are MNHEY and SMNVEV (reference sequence). This CDR3 spans 14 amino acids. Trimming pared 1 base from V and 1 base from J, leaving 7 bases between. The chain's CDR3 is CASSLLGFQETQYF. The CDR3 DNA reads as TGTGCCAGCAGTTTATTGGGATTCCAAGAGACCCAGTACTTC.

The chain has TRBV11-1 and TRBJ1-1; perhaps TRBD1 as D (6 bases). The CDR3 loop spans 17 amino acids. The germline V and J ends were trimmed by 2 bases and 0 bases, with 16 bases remaining between them. Germline lookup yields CDR1 SGHAT and CDR2 FQDESV (reference sequence). In DNA form, the CDR3 reads TGTGCCAGCAGCTTATATCCACAGGGCAGGATGAACACTGAAGCTTTCTTT. The encoded protein is CASSLYPQGRMNTEAFF.

This clonotype was counted many times. The chain links TRBV6-5 to TRBJ1-3; D gene unclear. This CDR3 is built from 15 residues. Trimming cost V 6 bases and J 0 bases, with 12 bases left between them. The germline CDR1 and CDR2 sequences are MNHEY and SVGAGI. CDR3 DNA sequence: TGTGCCAGCAGACCGACCCTAATCTCTGGAAACACCATATATTTT. This gives the protein CASRPTLISGNTIYF.

To note about this clonotype: Mismatch with germline at one junction end may stem from a read error. The chain joins TRBV6-7 to TRBJ2-3, with 11 bases aligning to TRBD2. TRBV6-7 carries the ORF label, with uncertain function. The CDR3 has 18 amino acids. In DNA, the CDR3 is TGTGCCAGCAGTTACTCGCTAGCGGGAGGCCTCCACACAGGTACGCAGTATTTT. Its protein product is CASSYSLAGGLHTGTQYF.

On this clonotype itself: The junction differs from germline at one of its ends, possibly a read error. The rearrangement uses TRBV11-1 and TRBJ2-1; TRBD1 agrees at 8 bases. CDR1 is SGHAT, CDR2 FQDESV, per germline (reference sequence). The CDR3 covers 15 residues. CDR3 sequence (DNA): TGCGCCAGCGGACAGGGCCCCATGATTATCAATGAGCGGTTCTTC. Translation gives CASGQGPMIINERFF.

This clonotype has a count of ten or more. The chain carries TRBV2 and TRBJ2-6, with 7 bases matching TRBD2. The germline V gene has CDR1 SNHLY and CDR2 FYNNEI. V lost 7 bases and J lost 0; bases outside the gene matches: 9. This CDR3 has 17 residues. CDR3 sequence: CASKGIAGHSGANVLTF. CDR3 DNA: TGTGCCAGCAAAGGGATAGCGGGTCACTCTGGGGCCAACGTCCTGACTTTC.

V gene TRBV29-1 combines with J gene TRBJ2-6; D perhaps matches TRBD1 (6 bases). Trimming took off 3 bases at V and 4 bases at J, with 13 bases between the two ends. CDR1 is SQVTM, CDR2 ANQGSEA, per germline. CDR3 length: 15 residues. The CDR3 protein is CSVELQGTGANVLTF. In nucleotides, the CDR3 is TGCAGCGTTGAGCTACAGGGTACCGGGGCCAACGTCCTGACTTTC.

Ten or more counts support this clonotype. This sequence joins TRBV5-1 and TRBJ2-7, with D tentatively TRBD2 (6 bases). Germline-derived CDR1 and CDR2 are SGHRS and YFSETQ. Trimming removed 3 bases from V and 0 bases from J, with 16 bases in between. The CDR3 extends over 16 amino acids. As DNA, the CDR3 is TGCGCCAGCAGCTCCCAATCGGCGGGGAGCTCCTACGAGCAGTACTTC. This gives the protein CASSSQSAGSSYEQYF.

A few counts support this clonotype. This chain joins TRBV10-3 and TRBJ2-5; 7 bases line up with TRBD2. Germline V gene sequence: CDR1 ENHRY, CDR2 SYGVKD. The CDR3 contains 13 residues. The trim removed 9 bases at V and 5 bases at J, leaving 9 bases unmatched. The CDR3: CAIHRGEGETQYF. CDR3 DNA sequence: TGTGCCATTCACCGGGGGGAAGGGGAGACCCAGTACTTC.

Ten or more counts support this clonotype. This chain connects TRBV6-1 to TRBJ2-3; perhaps D is TRBD1 or TRBD2 (5 bases each). V dropped 8 bases and J dropped 2 bases, with 17 bases sitting between them. The CDR3 is 15 residues long. The germline gives CDR1 MNHNS, CDR2 SASEGT. CDR3 bases: TGTGCCAGCGTACGGGGCCGGGGATACACAGATACGCAGTATTTT. Translating gives CASVRGRGYTDTQYF.

This clonotype was counted ten times or more. The V call is TRBV4-1, the J call TRBJ2-7, with D possibly called TRBD1 or TRBD2 (5 bases each). This CDR3 is built from 17 residues. Germline CDR1 MGHRA, CDR2 YSYEKL. V dropped 4 bases and J dropped 1 base, with 20 bases sitting between them. The CDR3 sequence is CASSRQYGGRRSYEQYF. The CDR3, as DNA: TGCGCCAGCAGCCGACAATATGGGGGACGAAGGTCCTACGAGCAGTACTTC.

The chain recombines TRBV10-3 with TRBJ2-7; 8 bases fit TRBD2. The CDR3 is 17 residues long. With 0 bases clipped from V and 7 bases from J, the junction kept 14 bases outside the gene matches. Germline lookup yields CDR1 ENHRY and CDR2 SYGVKD. The CDR3 loop reads CAISESTRAGGTWEQYF. The CDR3 bases are TGTGCCATCAGTGAGTCGACAAGGGCGGGAGGAACCTGGGAGCAGTACTTC.

There are many counts of this clonotype. The chain joins TRBV12-3 or TRBV12-4 to TRBJ2-1; unclear D gene. V gave up 6 bases and J gave up 12 bases, with 12 bases separating them. This CDR3 region has 11 residues. In DNA, the CDR3 is TGTGCCAGCAGCTCGCGACTTGCGCAGTTCTTC. The encoded protein is CASSSRLAQFF.

This clonotype was picked up one time. This rearrangement joins TRBV5-8 to TRBJ2-5; 9 bases agree with TRBD2. In germline, CDR1 is SGHTS, CDR2 YDEGEE. The CDR3 is 13 amino acids. Germline trimming cut 5 bases from V and 4 bases from J; bases unmatched to any gene: 3. The CDR3 nucleotides are TGTGCCAGCAGGTTAGCGGGGGTAGAGACCCAGTACTTC. Encoded protein: CASRLAGVETQYF.

This clonotype has at least ten counts. The chain carries TRBV29-1 and TRBJ2-2; 16 bases are shared with TRBD2. J gave up 6 bases and V 6 bases, and 7 bases lay outside the gene matches. Germline V gives CDR1 SQVTM, CDR2 ANQGSEA. The CDR3 has 16 amino acids. CDR3 residues: CSVPPGTSGRAGELFF. CDR3 in DNA: TGCAGCGTCCCGCCCGGGACTAGCGGGAGGGCCGGGGAGCTGTTTTTT.

The CDR3: CASSAYSGPSYEQYF. The CDR3 DNA sequence: TGTGCCAGTAGTGCGTACAGTGGACCGAGCTACGAGCAGTACTTC. The V and J genes are TRBV19 and TRBJ2-7, with D uncertain. This CDR3 has 15 residues. Germline CDR1 and CDR2: LNHDA and SQIVND (reference sequence). V dropped 5 bases and J dropped 3 bases, with 17 bases sitting between them.

The chain uses TRBV2 and TRBJ2-1; 9 bases align to TRBD2. The germline gives CDR1 SNHLY, CDR2 FYNNEI. J gave up 1 base and V 3 bases, and 4 bases lay outside the gene matches. The CDR3 covers 16 residues. The CDR3 loop reads CASSDPSGKSYNEQFF. The DNA for the CDR3 is TGTGCCAGCAGTGACCCTAGCGGGAAGTCCTACAATGAGCAGTTCTTC.

This clonotype was seen ten or more times. The chain is built from TRBV5-8 and TRBJ2-1, with D uncertain. The CDR3 runs 12 residues. Germline V gene sequence: CDR1 SGHTS, CDR2 YDEGEE. Trimming removed 0 bases from V and 5 bases from J, with 3 bases in between. The CDR3 DNA is TGTGCCAGCAGCTTGGTCCACAATGAGCAGTTCTTC. Residues: CASSLVHNEQFF.

J is TRBJ2-7 and V is TRBV19; a possible D gene is TRBD2 (6 bases). Trimming removed 1 base at V and 4 bases at J, with 14 bases between. The CDR3 length is 15 residues. The germline V gene encodes CDR1 LNHDA and CDR2 SQIVND (reference sequence). The CDR3 bases are TGTGCCAGTAGTATAGGTCTTGCGGGGTTATACGAGCAGTACTTC. Protein sequence: CASSIGLAGLYEQYF. The whole variable domain, filled in from reference TRBV19 and TRBJ2-7, reads DGGITQSPKYLFRKEGQNVTLSCEQNLNHDAMYWYRQDPGQGLRLIYYSQIVNDFQKGDIAEGYSVSREKKESFPLTVTSAQKNPTAFYLCASSIGLAGLYEQYFGPGTRLTVT.

Concerning this clonotype: A much larger clone sits a single nucleotide away, making a read error possible. The CDR3 carries no conserved terminal phenylalanine or tryptophan, so it likely arises from a read error. The chain links TRBV5-5 to TRBJ1-5, with TRBD1 matching 8 bases. The CDR3 runs to 16 residues. Germline CDR1 SGHKS, CDR2 YYEKEE (reference sequence). Trimming cost V 0 bases and J 4 bases; bases outside gene matches: 6. The CDR3 sequence is CASSLGVRGLNQPQHS. In DNA form, the CDR3 reads TGTGCCAGCAGCTTGGGAGTCAGGGGGCTAAATCAGCCCCAGCATTCT.